One and the same sample provided the 3 T cell receptor beta chains below, sequenced in a study of blood T cell repertoires in COVID-19. Clones were sequenced by immunoSEQ multiplex PCR, and TCRdb holds only the in-frame ones, with some missing. The profile covers 65,000 to 100,000 clones, with roughly 80% appearing a single time and roughly 16% taken by the ten largest. Specimen: peripheral blood. These receptors were collected from a woman aged 80 or older with acute or convalescent COVID-19.

The chain has TRBV21-1 and TRBJ1-5; TRBD1 reflects the table's D call only, with no check against the DNA. TRBV21-1 is tagged as a pseudogene. The CDR3 runs to 13 residues. The chain's CDR3 is CASSNQGNQPQHF. The CDR3 bases are TGTGCCAGCAGCAACCAGGGAAATCAGCCCCAGCATTTT.

This chain connects TRBV6-4 to TRBJ1-5, with D possibly matching TRBD1 (5 bases). The CDR3 covers 16 residues. Deletions cut 7 bases from V and 0 bases from J, with 16 bases between. Looked up from germline, CDR1 is MRHNA and CDR2 is SNTAGT. CDR3 loop: CASTTLLTDSNQPQHF. The CDR3 DNA follows: TGTGCCAGCACCACCTTATTGACAGATAGCAATCAGCCCCAGCATTTT.

The J gene is TRBJ1-2, the V gene TRBV6-1, with a tentative D call TRBD1 (5 bases). The CDR3 contains 16 residues. V was cut by 2 bases and J by 2 bases, with 15 bases left in between. Germline CDR1 and CDR2: MNHNS and SASEGT. CDR3 coding DNA: TGTGCCAGCAGTGAACTGCGACAGACGACAAACTATGGCTACACCTTC. Translation gives CASSELRQTTNYGYTF.